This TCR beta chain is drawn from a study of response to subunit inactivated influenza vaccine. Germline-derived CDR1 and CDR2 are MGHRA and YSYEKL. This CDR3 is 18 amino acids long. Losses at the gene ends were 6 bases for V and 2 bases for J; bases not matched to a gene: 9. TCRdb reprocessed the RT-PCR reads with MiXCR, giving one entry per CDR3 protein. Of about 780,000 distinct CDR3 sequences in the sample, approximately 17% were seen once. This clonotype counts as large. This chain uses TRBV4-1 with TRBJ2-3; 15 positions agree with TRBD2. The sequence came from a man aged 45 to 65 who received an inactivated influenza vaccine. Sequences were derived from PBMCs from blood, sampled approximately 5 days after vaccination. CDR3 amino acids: CASSHWTSGGVYTDTQYF. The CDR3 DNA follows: TGCGCCAGCAGTCACTGGACTAGCGGGGGGGTATACACAGATACGCAGTATTTT.